A selection of T cell receptor beta chains follows, all from one sample in a study of T cells after yellow fever vaccination. TCRdb re-called the 5' RACE reads through MiXCR, storing one row per CDR3 protein. The sample yields roughly 250,000 distinct CDR3 sequences, under 15% seen once. The sample was CD4+ T cells sorted from PBMCs, taken 45 days after the yellow fever booster vaccination. All receptors come from a man aged 25 to 45 who received the YFV17D yellow fever vaccine. CDR3s include the opening cysteine and the closing phenylalanine or tryptophan. Each record gives: J gene, CDR3 length, D gene, clone size, V gene, CDR3 protein, CDR3 DNA. A D gene is named only where the DNA matches it firmly. Clone size is not always given. Where it is, it says once, few, many or a class for expanded clones.

>TRBJ1-2|14|TRBD1|.|TRBV7-2
CASSPDRVSYGYTF
TGTGCCAGCAGCCCGGACAGGGTATCCTATGGCTACACCTTC
>TRBJ2-7|14|.|many|TRBV7-6
CASSLSTGSYEQYF
TGTGCCAGCAGCTTAAGTACAGGATCCTACGAGCAGTACTTC
>TRBJ1-2|14|TRBD1|few|TRBV12-3/TRBV12-4
CASSGDRGNYGYTF
TGTGCCAGCAGTGGAGACAGGGGAAATTATGGCTACACCTTC
>TRBJ2-5|14|.|few|TRBV3-1
CASSPDWRGETQYF
TGTGCCAGCAGTCCGGACTGGCGGGGAGAGACCCAGTACTTC
>TRBJ2-1|12|.|.|TRBV20-1
CSASRRYNEQFF
TGCAGTGCTAGCCGGAGATACAATGAGCAGTTCTTC
>TRBJ2-1|16|TRBD2|.|TRBV7-8
CASSLLAGFTYNEQFF
TGTGCCAGCAGCTTACTAGCGGGATTTACGTACAATGAGCAGTTCTTC
>TRBJ2-3|16|.|.|TRBV4-2
CASSHGVGSSTDTQYF
TGTGCCAGCAGCCATGGGGTTGGTTCAAGCACAGATACGCAGTATTTT
>TRBJ1-5|16|TRBD1|few|TRBV28
CASSLWGQAKNQPQHF
TGTGCCAGCAGCCTTTGGGGACAGGCTAAAAATCAGCCCCAGCATTTT
>TRBJ2-2|12|.|few|TRBV20-1
CSAIMGIGELFF
TGCAGTGCTATTATGGGGATCGGGGAGCTGTTTTTT
>TRBJ2-2|15|.|.|TRBV12-3/TRBV12-4
CASKSRGSRTGELFF
TGTGCCAGCAAAAGCAGAGGCAGCCGCACCGGGGAGCTGTTTTTT
>TRBJ2-7|13|.|.|TRBV5-8
CASSLRGPYEQYF
TGTGCCAGCAGCTTACGGGGGCCCTACGAGCAGTACTTC
>TRBJ2-7|15|.|.|TRBV4-3
CASSQGAGSAYEQYF
TGCGCCAGCAGCCAGGGGGCGGGCAGCGCCTACGAGCAGTACTTC
>TRBJ2-4|13|.|.|TRBV6-1
CAIPSGKGDIQYF
TGTGCCATCCCATCCGGGAAGGGAGACATTCAGTACTTC
>TRBJ1-2|13|.|few|TRBV5-5
CASSSGTNYGYTF
TGTGCCAGCAGCTCCGGGACAAACTATGGCTACACCTTC
>TRBJ2-3|13|.|few|TRBV5-6
CASTMFSTDTQYF
TGTGCCAGCACCATGTTTAGCACAGATACGCAGTATTTT
>TRBJ2-5|16|TRBD2|.|TRBV5-1
CASSLAVGLAVETQYF
TGCGCCAGCAGCTTGGCCGTGGGACTAGCCGTTGAGACCCAGTACTTC
>TRBJ2-3|11|.|many|TRBV6-6
CASSGRGALYF
TGTGCCAGCAGTGGAAGGGGGGCGCTTTATTTT
>TRBJ1-1|14|.|.|TRBV28
CASSYIGRNTEAFF
TGTGCCAGCAGTTACATCGGGAGAAACACTGAAGCTTTCTTT
>TRBJ2-7|15|TRBD2|many|TRBV20-1
CSASISRGATDEQYF
TGCAGTGCTAGTATCTCGCGGGGGGCGACAGACGAGCAGTACTTC
>TRBJ2-2|16|.|.|TRBV5-1
CASGAGSTSGTGELFF
TGCGCCAGCGGTGCCGGGAGCACCTCGGGGACCGGGGAGCTGTTTTTT
>TRBJ1-4|16|.|few|TRBV7-9
CASSLGGTPLNEKLFF
TGTGCCAGCAGCTTAGGGGGGACTCCGCTTAATGAAAAACTGTTTTTT
>TRBJ2-2|15|TRBD2|few|TRBV7-8
CASTGSGRASGELFF
TGTGCCAGCACCGGGAGCGGGAGGGCTTCGGGGGAGCTGTTTTTT
>TRBJ1-1|10|.|many|TRBV29-1
CSPRQLEAFF
TGCAGCCCCCGCCAGCTTGAAGCTTTCTTT
>TRBJ2-5|10|.|.|TRBV6-6
CASSYETQYF
TGTGCCAGCAGTTATGAGACCCAGTACTTC
>TRBJ2-3|13|.|few|TRBV7-2
CASSLPNTDTQYF
TGTGCCAGCAGCTTACCCAATACAGATACGCAGTATTTT
>TRBJ2-5|13|.|few|TRBV7-3
CASTTGPAETQYF
TGTGCCAGCACCACCGGCCCCGCAGAGACCCAGTACTTC
>TRBJ2-3|16|.|few|TRBV19
CASRSTGTLPGDTQYF
TGTGCCAGTAGGTCGACGGGGACCTTACCTGGGGATACGCAGTATTTT
>TRBJ2-1|14|.|few|TRBV5-1
CASSLGQVVNEQFF
TGCGCCAGCAGCTTGGGACAGGTGGTCAATGAGCAGTTCTTC
>TRBJ2-7|14|TRBD1|many|TRBV6-1
CASSRDRGKAEQYF
TGTGCCAGCAGCCGGGACAGGGGGAAAGCCGAGCAGTACTTC
>TRBJ2-7|13|.|.|TRBV29-1
CSVEASQGCEQYF
TGCAGCGTTGAAGCGTCACAAGGCTGCGAGCAGTACTTC
>TRBJ2-1|16|.|few|TRBV6-2/TRBV6-3
CASSYVSGGPYNEQFF
TGTGCCAGCAGTTACGTATCTGGAGGACCATACAATGAGCAGTTCTTC
>TRBJ2-5|14|.|.|TRBV9
CASSVGGAQETQYF
TGTGCCAGCAGCGTAGGCGGGGCTCAAGAGACCCAGTACTTC
>TRBJ2-1|16|TRBD2|.|TRBV20-1
CSARKLGRAVVNEQFF
TGCAGTGCTAGAAAACTAGGGAGGGCCGTGGTCAATGAGCAGTTCTTC
>TRBJ1-1|13|.|.|TRBV20-1
CSARRTANTEAFF
TGCAGTGCTAGACGGACCGCTAACACTGAAGCTTTCTTT
>TRBJ1-5|16|.|.|TRBV11-3
CASSLDKQGESQPQHF
TGTGCCAGCAGCTTAGATAAGCAAGGGGAGAGCCAGCCCCAGCATTTT
>TRBJ2-5|14|TRBD1|.|TRBV7-3
CASSLADRGETQYF
TGTGCCAGCAGCTTAGCGGACAGGGGTGAGACCCAGTACTTC
>TRBJ2-1|16|.|many|TRBV6-5
CASSYSGTLSYNEQFF
TGTGCCAGCAGTTACTCGGGTACTCTTTCCTACAATGAGCAGTTCTTC
>TRBJ2-1|13|.|many|TRBV9
CASSVRGGNEQFF
TGTGCCAGCAGCGTCAGGGGCGGCAATGAGCAGTTCTTC
>TRBJ2-3|15|.|.|TRBV7-2
CASSFSLISTDTQYF
TGTGCCAGCAGCTTTTCTTTGATTAGCACAGATACGCAGTATTTT
>TRBJ2-1|16|TRBD2|.|TRBV18
CASSPLVSGRGDEQFF
TGTGCCAGCTCACCACTTGTGAGCGGGAGAGGTGATGAGCAGTTCTTC
>TRBJ1-6|14|.|few|TRBV12-3/TRBV12-4
CASSLRGRGSPLHF
TGTGCCAGCAGTTTAAGGGGCCGGGGTTCACCCCTCCACTTT
>TRBJ2-6|16|TRBD1|.|TRBV5-5
CASSPGTVTGANVLTF
TGTGCCAGCAGCCCCGGGACAGTCACTGGGGCCAACGTCCTGACTTTC
>TRBJ1-1|18|.|.|TRBV29-1
CSVEDRRGTPGGNTEAFF
TGCAGCGTTGAAGATCGTCGCGGGACGCCAGGAGGGAACACTGAAGCTTTCTTT
>TRBJ1-4|15|TRBD1|.|TRBV7-9
CASSRGGGTNEKLFF
TGTGCCAGCAGCCGAGGGGGCGGCACTAATGAAAAACTGTTTTTT
>TRBJ2-7|14|TRBD2|few|TRBV5-1
CASSNPGGFHEQYF
TGCGCCAGCAGCAACCCGGGGGGGTTCCACGAGCAGTACTTC
>TRBJ2-7|15|TRBD1|.|TRBV4-3
CASSQYRDRAYEQYF
TGCGCCAGCAGCCAATACCGGGACAGGGCCTACGAGCAGTACTTC